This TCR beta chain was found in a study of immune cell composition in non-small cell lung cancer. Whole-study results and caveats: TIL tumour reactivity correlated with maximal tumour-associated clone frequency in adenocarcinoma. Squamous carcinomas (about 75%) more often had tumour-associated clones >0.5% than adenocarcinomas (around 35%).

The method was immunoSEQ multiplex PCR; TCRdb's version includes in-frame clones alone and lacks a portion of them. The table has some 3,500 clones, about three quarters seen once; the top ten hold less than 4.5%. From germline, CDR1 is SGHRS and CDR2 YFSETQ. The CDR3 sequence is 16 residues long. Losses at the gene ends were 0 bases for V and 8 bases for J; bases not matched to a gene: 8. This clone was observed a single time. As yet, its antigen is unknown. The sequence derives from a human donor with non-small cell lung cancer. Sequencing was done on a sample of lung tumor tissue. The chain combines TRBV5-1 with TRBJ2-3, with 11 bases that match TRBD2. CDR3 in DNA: TGCGCCAGCAGCTTGGTATATAGCGGGGGGGCCGGTACGCAGTATTTT. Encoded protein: CASSLVYSGGAGTQYF.